These T cell receptor beta chains were read from a single sample in a study of shared clonotypes between healthy human individuals. The protocol was immunoSEQ multiplex PCR, while the TCRdb copy is restricted to in-frame clones and leaves out a portion. The table records about 460,000 clones, 75% to 80% of them present only once. Sequenced sample: PBMCs. All receptors derive from a middle-aged woman in good health. Some clones in this sample may be carry-over from other donors' samples. Each CDR3 is given with its conserved first and last residue. The order of the fields is J gene, D gene, V gene, CDR3 protein, CDR3 DNA. A D gene is named only where the DNA matches it firmly.

J gene: TRBJ2-7; D gene: NA; V gene: TRBV5-4; CDR3 protein: CASRTNRGAGEQYF; CDR3 DNA: TGTGCCAGCAGAACTAACAGGGGCGCGGGGGAGCAGTACTTC
J gene: TRBJ2-1; D gene: TRBD2; V gene: TRBV5-1; CDR3 protein: CASSLEAGVSYNEQFF; CDR3 DNA: TGCGCCAGCAGCTTGGAGGCGGGAGTCTCCTACAATGAGCAGTTCTTC
J gene: TRBJ2-1; D gene: NA; V gene: TRBV19; CDR3 protein: CASSIGGFEGEQFF; CDR3 DNA: TGTGCCAGTAGTATTGGCGGGTTTGAGGGTGAGCAGTTCTTC
J gene: TRBJ1-1; D gene: NA; V gene: TRBV4-2; CDR3 protein: CASSQERVFMNTEAFF; CDR3 DNA: TGTGCCAGCAGCCAAGAGAGGGTCTTCATGAACACTGAAGCTTTCTTT
J gene: TRBJ2-1; D gene: NA; V gene: TRBV28; CDR3 protein: CASYHSYNEQFF; CDR3 DNA: TGTGCCAGCTATCACTCCTACAATGAGCAGTTCTTC
J gene: TRBJ2-7; D gene: NA; V gene: TRBV4-1; CDR3 protein: CASSPAGHSYEQYF; CDR3 DNA: TGCGCCAGCAGCCCTGCGGGACACTCCTACGAGCAGTACTTC
J gene: TRBJ2-5; D gene: TRBD1; V gene: TRBV15; CDR3 protein: CATSRDRGTGIETQYF; CDR3 DNA: TGTGCCACCAGCAGAGATCGGGGGACAGGGATAGAGACCCAGTACTTC
J gene: TRBJ2-7; D gene: NA; V gene: TRBV28; CDR3 protein: CASSYQTPGRMTYEQYF; CDR3 DNA: TGTGCCAGCAGTTACCAAACCCCGGGGCGGATGACCTACGAGCAGTACTTC
J gene: TRBJ2-1; D gene: TRBD2; V gene: TRBV9; CDR3 protein: CASSDGLAGGLTYNEQFF; CDR3 DNA: TGTGCCAGCAGCGACGGACTAGCGGGAGGCCTAACCTACAATGAGCAGTTCTTC
J gene: TRBJ2-6; D gene: NA; V gene: TRBV15; CDR3 protein: CATSLDNSGANVLTF; CDR3 DNA: TGTGCCACCAGCTTGGACAACTCTGGGGCCAACGTCCTGACTTTC